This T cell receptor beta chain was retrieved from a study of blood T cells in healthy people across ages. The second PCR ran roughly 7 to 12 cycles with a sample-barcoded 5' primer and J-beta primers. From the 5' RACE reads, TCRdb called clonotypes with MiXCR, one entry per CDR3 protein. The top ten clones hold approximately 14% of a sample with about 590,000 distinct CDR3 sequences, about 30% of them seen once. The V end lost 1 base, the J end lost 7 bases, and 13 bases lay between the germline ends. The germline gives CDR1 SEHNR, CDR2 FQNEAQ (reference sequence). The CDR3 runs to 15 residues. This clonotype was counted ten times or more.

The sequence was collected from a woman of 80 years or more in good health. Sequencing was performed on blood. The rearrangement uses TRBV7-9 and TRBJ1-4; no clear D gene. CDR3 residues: CASSLGTGVGEKLFF. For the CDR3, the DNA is TGTGCCAGCAGCTTAGGCACGGGAGTGGGTGAAAAACTGTTTTTT.